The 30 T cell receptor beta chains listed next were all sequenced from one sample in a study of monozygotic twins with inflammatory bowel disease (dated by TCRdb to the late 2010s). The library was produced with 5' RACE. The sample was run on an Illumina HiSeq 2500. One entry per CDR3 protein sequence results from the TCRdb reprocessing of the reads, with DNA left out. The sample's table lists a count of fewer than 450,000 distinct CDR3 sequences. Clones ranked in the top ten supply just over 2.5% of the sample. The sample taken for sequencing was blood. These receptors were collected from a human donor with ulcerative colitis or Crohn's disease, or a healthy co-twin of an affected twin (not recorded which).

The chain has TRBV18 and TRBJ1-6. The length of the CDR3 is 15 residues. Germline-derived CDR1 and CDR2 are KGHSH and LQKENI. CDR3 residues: CASSPGVGYNSPLHF.

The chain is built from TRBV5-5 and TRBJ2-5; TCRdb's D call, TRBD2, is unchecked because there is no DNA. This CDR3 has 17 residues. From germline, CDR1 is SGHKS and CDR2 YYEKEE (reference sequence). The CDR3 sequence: CASSLGGLAEYQETQYF. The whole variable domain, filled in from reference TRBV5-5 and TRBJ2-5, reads DAGVTQSPTHLIKTRGQQVTLRCSPISGHKSVSWYQQVLGQGPQFIFQYYEKEERGRGNFPDRFSARQFPNYSSELNVNALLLGDSALYLCASSLGGLAEYQETQYFGPGTRLLVL.

CDR3: CASSLAAWPAMNTEAFF. V usage is TRBV5-1 and J usage is TRBJ1-1. CDR1 is SGHRS and CDR2 is YFSETQ in the germline V gene. The CDR3 spans 17 residues.

CDR3 loop: CASSRLQGGYTF. The chain joins TRBV3-1 to TRBJ1-2; TCRdb proposes TRBD1, but this gene call is untestable without DNA. Germline V CDR1 and CDR2: LGHDT, YNNKEL (reference sequence). This CDR3 is built from 12 residues.

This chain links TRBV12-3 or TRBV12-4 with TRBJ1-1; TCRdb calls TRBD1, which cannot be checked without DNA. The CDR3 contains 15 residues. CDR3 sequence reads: CASSFSGTGNTEAFF.

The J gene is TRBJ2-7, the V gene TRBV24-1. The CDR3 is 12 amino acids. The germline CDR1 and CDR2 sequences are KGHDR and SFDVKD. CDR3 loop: CATSEGTTKQYF.

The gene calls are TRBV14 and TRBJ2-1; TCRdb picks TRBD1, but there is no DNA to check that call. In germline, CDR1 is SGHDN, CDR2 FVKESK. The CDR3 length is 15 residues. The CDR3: CASSRTGQYYNEQFF.

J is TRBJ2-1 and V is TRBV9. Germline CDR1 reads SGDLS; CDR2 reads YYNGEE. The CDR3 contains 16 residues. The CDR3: CASSVDGGTSYNEQFF.

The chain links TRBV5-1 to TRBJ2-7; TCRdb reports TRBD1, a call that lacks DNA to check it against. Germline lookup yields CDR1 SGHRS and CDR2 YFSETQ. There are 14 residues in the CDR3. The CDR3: CASSEPGQGYEQYF.

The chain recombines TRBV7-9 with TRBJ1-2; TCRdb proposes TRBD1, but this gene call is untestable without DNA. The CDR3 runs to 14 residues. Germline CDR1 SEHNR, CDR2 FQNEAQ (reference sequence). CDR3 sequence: CATEAGTGDYGYTF.

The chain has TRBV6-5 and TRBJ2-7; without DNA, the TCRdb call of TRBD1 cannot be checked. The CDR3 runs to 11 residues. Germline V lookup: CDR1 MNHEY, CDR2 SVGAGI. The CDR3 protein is CASSYRGEQYF.

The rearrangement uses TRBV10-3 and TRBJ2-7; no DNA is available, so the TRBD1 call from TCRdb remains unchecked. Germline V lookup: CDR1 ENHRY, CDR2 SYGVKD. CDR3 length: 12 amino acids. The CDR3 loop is CAISGTGDEQYF.

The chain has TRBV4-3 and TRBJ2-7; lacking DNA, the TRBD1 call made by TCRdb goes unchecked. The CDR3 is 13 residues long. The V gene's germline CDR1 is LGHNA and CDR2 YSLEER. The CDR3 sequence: CASSLRGTYEQYF.

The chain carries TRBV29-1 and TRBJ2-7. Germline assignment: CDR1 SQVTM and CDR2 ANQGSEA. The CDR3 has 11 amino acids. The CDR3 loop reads CSVEGSLEQYF.

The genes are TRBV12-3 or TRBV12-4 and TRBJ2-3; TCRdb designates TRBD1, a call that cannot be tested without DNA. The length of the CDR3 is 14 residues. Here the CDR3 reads CASVTEASTDTQYF.

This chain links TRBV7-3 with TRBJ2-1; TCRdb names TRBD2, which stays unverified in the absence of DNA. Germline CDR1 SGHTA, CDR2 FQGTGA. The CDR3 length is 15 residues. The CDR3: CASSLLTSGYNEQFF.

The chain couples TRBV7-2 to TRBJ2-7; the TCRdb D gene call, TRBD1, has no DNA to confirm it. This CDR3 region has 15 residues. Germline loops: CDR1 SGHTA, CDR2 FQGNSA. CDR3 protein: CASSPRQVQAYGQYF.

The CDR3 spells CASSISIGTGTYEQYF. The chain uses TRBV19 and TRBJ2-7; the TCRdb D gene call, TRBD1, has no DNA to confirm it. The CDR3 sequence is 16 residues long. CDR1 is LNHDA, CDR2 SQIVND, per germline (reference sequence).

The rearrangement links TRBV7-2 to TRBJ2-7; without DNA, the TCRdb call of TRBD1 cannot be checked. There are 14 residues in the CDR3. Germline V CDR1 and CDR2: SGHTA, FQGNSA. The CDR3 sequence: CASSLSQGGREQYF.

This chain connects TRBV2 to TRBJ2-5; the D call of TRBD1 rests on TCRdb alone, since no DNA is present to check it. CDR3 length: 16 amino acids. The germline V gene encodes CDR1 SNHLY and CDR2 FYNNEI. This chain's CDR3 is CASSEEGSGQQETQYF. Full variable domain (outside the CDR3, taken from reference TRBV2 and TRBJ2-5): EPEVTQTPSHQVTQMGQEVILRCVPISNHLYFYWYRQILGQKVEFLVSFYNNEISEKSEIFDDQFSVERPDGSNFTLKIRSTKLEDSAMYFCASSEEGSGQQETQYFGPGTRLLVL.

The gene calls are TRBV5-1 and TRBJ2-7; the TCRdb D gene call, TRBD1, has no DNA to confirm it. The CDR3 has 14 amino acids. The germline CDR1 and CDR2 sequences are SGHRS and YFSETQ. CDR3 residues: CASSGETGEGEQYF.

The CDR3 spells CASSPPTGPGELFF. The gene calls are TRBV18 and TRBJ2-2; TCRdb lists TRBD1, though no DNA is available to test this call. CDR3 length equals 14 residues. Germline V gene sequence: CDR1 KGHSH, CDR2 LQKENI.

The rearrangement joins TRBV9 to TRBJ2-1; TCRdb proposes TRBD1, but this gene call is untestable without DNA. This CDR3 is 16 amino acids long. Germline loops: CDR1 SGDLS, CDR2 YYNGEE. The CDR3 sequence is CASSGWTGSSYNEQFF.

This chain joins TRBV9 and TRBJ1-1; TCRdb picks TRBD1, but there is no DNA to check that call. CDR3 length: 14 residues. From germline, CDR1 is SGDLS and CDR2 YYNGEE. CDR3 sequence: CASSVGGPFTEAFF.

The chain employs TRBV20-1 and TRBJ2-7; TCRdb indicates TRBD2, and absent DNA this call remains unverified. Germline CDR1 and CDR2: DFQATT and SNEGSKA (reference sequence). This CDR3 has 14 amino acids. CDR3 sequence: CSAIRTSGGTQQYF.

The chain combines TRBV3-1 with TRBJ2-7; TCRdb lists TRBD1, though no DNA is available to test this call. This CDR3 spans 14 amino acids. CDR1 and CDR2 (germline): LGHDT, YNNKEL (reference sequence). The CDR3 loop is CASSAMWTGYEQYF.

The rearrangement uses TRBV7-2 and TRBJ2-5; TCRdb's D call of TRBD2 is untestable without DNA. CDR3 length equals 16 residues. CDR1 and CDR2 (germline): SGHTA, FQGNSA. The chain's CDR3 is CASSLGPAGGPETQYF.

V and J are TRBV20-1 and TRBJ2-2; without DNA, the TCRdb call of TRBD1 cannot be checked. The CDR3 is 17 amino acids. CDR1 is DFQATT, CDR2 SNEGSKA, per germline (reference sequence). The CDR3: CSARDLLTGSVTGELFF.

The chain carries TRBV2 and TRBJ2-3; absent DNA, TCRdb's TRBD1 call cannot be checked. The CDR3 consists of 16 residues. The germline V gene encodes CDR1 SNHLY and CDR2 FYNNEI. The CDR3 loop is CASSEAGGGRTDTQYF.

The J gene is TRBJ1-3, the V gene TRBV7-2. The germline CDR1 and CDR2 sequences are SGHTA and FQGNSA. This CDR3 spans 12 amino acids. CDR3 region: CASSFPPNTIYF.